The T cell receptor (beta chain) under discussion was sequenced for a study of T-cell reconstitution after alpha-beta-depleted transplantation in children. Findings of the study overall: It was surviving recipient T cells and thymic progenitors that gave some patients high TCRbeta diversity at day 60. Diversity and T-cell counts at one year after transplant derived mostly from new T cells. Several hundred expanded graft clones reportedly were the source of alpha-beta T cells about two months after transplant.

CDR1 is LGHNA, CDR2 YNFKEQ, per germline. The length of the CDR3 is 16 residues. V lost 1 base and J lost 1, with 13 bases in between. This clonotype was observed many times. The antigen is unknown. TCRbeta library construction was performed incorporating unique molecular identifiers. TCRdb re-analysed the PCR reads in MiXCR, keeping a single row per CDR3 protein. The sample carries about 180,000 distinct CDR3 sequences, approximately 10% recorded once. V usage is TRBV4-2 and J usage is TRBJ2-5, with D possibly matching TRBD2 (5 bases). The sequence came from a boy between 2 and 15 years old with acute myeloid leukemia, due to receive a stem cell transplant. Sequenced material: PBMCs, taken before TCRalphabeta/CD19-depleted stem cell transplant. CDR3: CASSQGPGGPQETQYF. CDR3 nucleotide sequence: TGTGCCAGCAGCCAAGGTCCCGGCGGGCCCCAAGAGACCCAGTACTTC.